This T cell receptor (beta chain) was identified in a study of Graves' ophthalmopathy and Graves' hyperthyroidism. Study findings and constraints: Most expanded clonotypes in thyroid above 0.001 frequency also showed up in blood.

This clonotype was counted ten times or more. Its antigen is undetermined. Transcripts of RNA were the source for amplifying TCR beta CDR3 regions. Scientists carried out first-round RT-PCR using HTBI primers and then a second-round multiplex PCR. TCRdb reanalysed the multiplex PCR reads using MiXCR and keeps one entry per CDR3 protein. The table records around 470,000 distinct CDR3 sequences, around 15% of them present only once. V lost 2 bases to trimming and J lost 1 base; unmatched junction nucleotides: 4. Per germline, CDR1 MDHEN and CDR2 SYDVKM. CDR3 length: 15 residues. The sample taken for sequencing was blood. The J gene is TRBJ1-1, the V gene TRBV28; 7 nucleotides align to TRBD1. The origin of this receptor is a woman in her twenties or thirties with Graves' ophthalmopathy. The CDR3, as DNA: TGTGCCAGCAGTTTAGCCGGGACAGCGAACACTGAAGCTTTCTTT. This sequence encodes CASSLAGTANTEAFF.